The entry below describes one TCR beta chain. Its antigen remains unknown. Germline CDR1 MNHEY, CDR2 SMNVEV (reference sequence). CDR3 length equals 15 residues. With V trimmed by 2 bases and J by 2 bases, 6 bases remained unmatched. Genomic DNA belonging to each subset was distributed in equal measure over several immunoSEQ plates. Only in-frame clones appear in the TCRdb table, and some are missing; sequencing was by immunoSEQ multiplex PCR. The sample shows some 2,000,000 clones, just under 95% of them seen only once. The entry originates in a study of shared clonotypes between healthy human individuals. Study findings and constraints: Among non-shared clonotypes, generation probabilities were lower than among those shared by all four donors. Only blood was sampled; tissue repertoires likely differ.

CD45RO-negative, CCR7-positively selected cells formed the naive CD8 fraction, excluding terminally differentiated effector memory CD45RA+ cells. Study donors comprised healthy, HIV-negative adults devoid of recent acute infection or vaccination. The TCR was taken from a man between 18 and 35 years old in good health. The specimen was naive CD8+ T cells sorted from blood. The chain joins TRBV27 to TRBJ2-7, with 7 bases lining up with TRBD1. CDR3 in DNA: TGTGCCAGCAGTTTAAAGGGGACAGAACCCTACGAGCAGTACTTC. Its protein product is CASSLKGTEPYEQYF.